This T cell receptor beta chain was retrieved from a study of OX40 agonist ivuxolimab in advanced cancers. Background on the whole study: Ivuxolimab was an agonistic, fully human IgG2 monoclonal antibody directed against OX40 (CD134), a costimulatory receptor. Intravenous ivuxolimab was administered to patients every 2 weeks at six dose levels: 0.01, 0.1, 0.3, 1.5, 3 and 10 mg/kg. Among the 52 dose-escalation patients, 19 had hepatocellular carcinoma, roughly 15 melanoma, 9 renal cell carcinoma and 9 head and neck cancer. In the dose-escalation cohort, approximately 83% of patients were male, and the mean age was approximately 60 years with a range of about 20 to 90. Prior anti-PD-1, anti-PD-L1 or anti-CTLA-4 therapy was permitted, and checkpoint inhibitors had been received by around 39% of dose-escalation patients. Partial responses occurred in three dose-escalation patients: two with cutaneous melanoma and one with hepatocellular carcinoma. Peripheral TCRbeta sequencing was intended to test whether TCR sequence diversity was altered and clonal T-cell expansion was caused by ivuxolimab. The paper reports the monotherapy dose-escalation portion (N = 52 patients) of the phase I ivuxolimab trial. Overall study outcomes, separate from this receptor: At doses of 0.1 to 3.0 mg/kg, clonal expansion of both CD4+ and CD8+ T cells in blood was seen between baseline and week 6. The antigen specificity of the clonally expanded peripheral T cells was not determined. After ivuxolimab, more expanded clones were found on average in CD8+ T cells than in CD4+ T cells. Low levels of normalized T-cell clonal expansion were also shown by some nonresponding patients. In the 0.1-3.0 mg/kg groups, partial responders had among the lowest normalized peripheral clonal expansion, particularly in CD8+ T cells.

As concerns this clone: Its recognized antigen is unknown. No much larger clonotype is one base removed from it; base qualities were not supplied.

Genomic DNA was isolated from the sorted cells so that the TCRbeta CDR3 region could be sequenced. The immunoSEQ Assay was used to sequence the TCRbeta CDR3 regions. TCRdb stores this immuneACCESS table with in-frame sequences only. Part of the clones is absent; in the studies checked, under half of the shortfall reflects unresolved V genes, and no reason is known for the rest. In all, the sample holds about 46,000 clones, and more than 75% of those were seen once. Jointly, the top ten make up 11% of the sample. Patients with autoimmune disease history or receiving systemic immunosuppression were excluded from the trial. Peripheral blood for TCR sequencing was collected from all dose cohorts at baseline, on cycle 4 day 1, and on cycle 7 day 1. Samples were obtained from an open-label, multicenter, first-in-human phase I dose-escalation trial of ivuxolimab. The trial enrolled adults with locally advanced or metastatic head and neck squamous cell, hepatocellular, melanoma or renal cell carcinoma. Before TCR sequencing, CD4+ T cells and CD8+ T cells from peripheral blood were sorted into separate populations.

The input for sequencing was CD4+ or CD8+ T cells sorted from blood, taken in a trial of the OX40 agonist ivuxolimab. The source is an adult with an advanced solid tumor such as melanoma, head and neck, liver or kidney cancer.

The CDR3 corresponds to CASSLRAGGGNQPQHF. The nucleotides are TGTGCCAGCAGTTTAAGGGCTGGAGGAGGGAATCAGCCCCAGCATTTT. The rearranged chain carries TRBV27 and TRBJ1-5; no D gene call is confident. Spanning cysteine to phenylalanine, the CDR3 consists of 16 amino acids. Just the 48-base CDR3 DNA is kept, in frame starting at base 1. CDR1 and CDR2 are read off the germline V gene (reference sequence) as MNHEY and SMNVEV. The V end loses 2 bases and the J end loses 4 bases, and a stretch of 15 bases separates them.